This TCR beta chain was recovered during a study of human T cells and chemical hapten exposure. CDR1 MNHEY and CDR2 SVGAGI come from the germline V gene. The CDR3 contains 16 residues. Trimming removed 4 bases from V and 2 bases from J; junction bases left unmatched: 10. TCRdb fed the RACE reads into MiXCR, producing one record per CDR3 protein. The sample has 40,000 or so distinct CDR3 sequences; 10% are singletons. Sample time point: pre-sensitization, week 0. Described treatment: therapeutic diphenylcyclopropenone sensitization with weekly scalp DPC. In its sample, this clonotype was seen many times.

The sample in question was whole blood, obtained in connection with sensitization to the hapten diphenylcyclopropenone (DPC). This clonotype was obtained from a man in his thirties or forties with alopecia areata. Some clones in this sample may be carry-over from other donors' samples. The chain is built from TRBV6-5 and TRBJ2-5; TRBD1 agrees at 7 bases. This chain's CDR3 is CASSFATGMGQETQYF. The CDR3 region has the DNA TGTGCCAGCAGTTTCGCGACAGGGATGGGGCAAGAGACCCAGTACTTC.